A selection of T cell receptor beta chains follows, all from one sample in a study of blood T cell repertoires in COVID-19. Clones were sequenced by immunoSEQ multiplex PCR, and TCRdb holds only the in-frame ones, with some missing. This sample has nearly 300,000 clones, with less than 85% found just once. Sequencing used peripheral blood. The receptors come from a human donor with COVID-19, enrolled during active disease. The donor label of this sample is uncertain. CDR3s include the opening cysteine and the closing phenylalanine or tryptophan. Expanded clones get a size class; other rows say once, few or many, or leave the size out.

TRBV28 | . | CASRPPGGRDQYF
TRBV6-4 | few | CATRTGIGGELFF
TRBV6-1 | . | CASSEAQGLDEKLFF
TRBV6-6 | . | CASSYSTGTGHYEQYF
TRBV19 | many | CASSGTRDQPQHF
TRBV13 | . | CASSPLTSTGKGNEQFF
TRBV18 | . | CASSPELGNTIYF
TRBV5-6 | . | CASSFKLAGANEQFF
TRBV5-1 | . | CASSLPSRDTQYF
TRBV28 | once | CASSIPLTSGSYNEQFF